A single sample is the source of the 10 T cell receptor beta chains below, sequenced in a study of blood T cell repertoires in COVID-19. Sequencing used immunoSEQ multiplex PCR; TCRdb keeps in-frame clones, though not all of them. In the table there are around 190,000 clones, roughly 90% of which are singletons. Sequences were obtained from PBMCs or T cells enriched from blood (not recorded which). Source of these receptors: a man between 18 and 29 years old with acute COVID-19.

This chain uses TRBV10-3 with TRBJ1-3, with TRBD1 matching 8 bases. Germline V gene sequence: CDR1 ENHRY, CDR2 SYGVKD. With V trimmed by 3 bases and J by 0 bases, 4 bases remained unmatched. The CDR3 covers 16 residues. CDR3 sequence: CAISDRGPSSGNTIYF. The CDR3 DNA reads as TGTGCCATCAGTGACAGGGGGCCATCCTCTGGAAACACCATATATTTT.

A few counts support this clone. The rearrangement uses TRBV5-1 and TRBJ1-2; D possibly corresponds to TRBD1 (5 bases). Germline V gives CDR1 SGHRS, CDR2 YFSETQ. V was clipped by 4 bases and J by 4 bases, with 11 bases between them. The CDR3 covers 13 residues. CDR3 protein: CASSPSGGYGYTF. CDR3 nucleotides: TGCGCCAGCAGCCCCTCCGGGGGCTATGGCTACACCTTC.

This clone appeared once. The chain recombines TRBV5-6 with TRBJ1-2; 9 bases are a match to TRBD1. CDR3 size: 14 residues. Germline-derived CDR1 and CDR2 are SGHDT and YYEEEE. Germline trimming cut 7 bases from V and 5 bases from J; bases unmatched to any gene: 9. The DNA for the CDR3 is TGTGCCAGCGTGCCGGGACAGGGACGTTATGGCTACACCTTC. This codes for CASVPGQGRYGYTF.

Here the CDR3 reads CASSDRGSIYIQYF. The CDR3 region has the DNA TGTGCCAGCAGTGATCGCGGGAGTATTTACATTCAGTACTTC. The J gene is TRBJ2-4, the V gene TRBV6-1; 7 bases line up with TRBD2. The CDR3 sequence is 14 residues long. The germline gives CDR1 MNHNS, CDR2 SASEGT. V shed 3 bases, J shed 8 bases, and the junction held 7 bases outside the gene matches.

The chain couples TRBV11-1 to TRBJ1-6; 10 bases are a match to TRBD1. CDR1 is SGHAT and CDR2 is FQDESV in the germline V gene (reference sequence). Unmatched junction bases numbered 7, after V lost 4 bases and J lost 10 bases. The CDR3 runs to 15 residues. The CDR3 DNA is TGTGCCAGCAGCTCCGACAGGGGGCTAGACTCACCCCTCCACTTT. Its protein product is CASSSDRGLDSPLHF.

This clone was counted a few times. The rearrangement links TRBV11-3 to TRBJ1-1, with 7 bases aligning to TRBD1. Germline CDR1 is SGHNT and CDR2 is YENEEA. The CDR3 is 16 residues long. The junction had 8 bases not matched to a gene; V was cut back by 2 bases and J by 2 bases. For the CDR3, the DNA is TGTGCCAGCAGCTTAATGACAGGGTTTGGTAACACTGAAGCTTTCTTT. This encodes CASSLMTGFGNTEAFF.

V usage is TRBV19 and J usage is TRBJ2-7, with D possibly TRBD1 on 5 matching bases. The germline V gene encodes CDR1 LNHDA and CDR2 SQIVND (reference sequence). The CDR3 covers 14 residues. With 11 bases removed from V and 1 base from J, the gap between germline ends came to 18 bases. CDR3 region: CACARTFDSYEQYF. CDR3 DNA: TGTGCCTGCGCGAGGACATTCGATTCCTACGAGCAGTACTTC.

This chain connects TRBV28 to TRBJ1-4; no firm D call. From germline, CDR1 is MDHEN and CDR2 SYDVKM. Trimming removed 4 bases at V and 3 bases at J, with 15 bases between. This CDR3 is 16 amino acids long. CDR3 DNA sequence: TGTGCCAGCAGTTCAACCGAGTTCTTTTCTAATGAAAAACTGTTTTTT. Translating it yields CASSSTEFFSNEKLFF.

V and J are TRBV28 and TRBJ2-6, with D unresolved. The germline CDR1 and CDR2 sequences are MDHEN and SYDVKM. The CDR3 totals 19 residues. Between the trimmed V and J ends, which lost 4 bases and 2 bases, there was a span of 21 bases. CDR3 in amino acids: CASSSPLTADRTGANVLTF. The CDR3 region has the DNA TGTGCCAGCAGTTCCCCCCTGACTGCGGATCGTACTGGGGCCAACGTCCTGACTTTC.

The chain combines TRBV3-1 (or the pseudogene TRBV3-2) with TRBJ2-7, with 8 positions matching TRBD1. This CDR3 comprises 16 residues. Germline V gene sequence: CDR1 LGHDT, CDR2 YNNKEL (reference sequence). Trimming at V came to 4 bases and at J to 1 base, leaving 9 bases not matched to a gene. The CDR3 bases are TGTGCCAGCAGCCCGCGTAGGGGACAGGAGTCCTACGAGCAGTACTTC. As protein: CASSPRRGQESYEQYF.